These 28 T cell receptor beta chains share one sample of origin, sequenced in a study of cytomegalovirus exposure and HLA in healthy donors. With 60 Vbeta and 13 Jbeta primers, the PCR was carried out. Produced via immunoSEQ multiplex PCR; TCRdb's table is partial and in-frame only. The repertoire has 75,000 to 100,000 clones, 55% to 75% of them found once; the top ten carry more than 2.5%. The sample taken for sequencing was PBMCs. These receptors came from a man aged 55 to 70 in good health and CMV-seronegative.

This clone was picked up a small number of times. The rearrangement uses TRBV27 and TRBJ1-6; 9 bases are shared with TRBD1. This CDR3 has 12 residues. V lost 8 bases to trimming and J lost 10 bases; unmatched junction nucleotides: 3. The germline gives CDR1 MNHEY, CDR2 SMNVEV (reference sequence). In DNA, the CDR3 is TGTGCCAGCGGGACAGGGACATCACCCCTCCACTTT. Its protein is CASGTGTSPLHF.

This clone has just a few counts. This chain links TRBV6-1 with TRBJ1-3; TRBD1 agrees at 10 bases. The germline V gene encodes CDR1 MNHNS and CDR2 SASEGT. This CDR3 has 15 residues. Unmatched junction bases numbered 5, after V lost 8 bases and J lost 1 base. For the CDR3, the DNA is TGTGCCAGCTCCCGGGACAGGGGATCTGGAAACACCATATATTTT. It specifies CASSRDRGSGNTIYF.

This clone was observed a handful of times. J is TRBJ2-5 and V is TRBV5-1; D remains unclear. Germline V gives CDR1 SGHRS, CDR2 YFSETQ. The CDR3 loop spans 14 amino acids. Trimming pared 1 base from V and 4 bases from J, leaving 11 bases between. The CDR3 reads CASSLSARIETQYF. For the CDR3, the DNA is TGCGCCAGCAGCTTGTCTGCTAGGATAGAGACCCAGTACTTC.

This chain connects TRBV5-1 to TRBJ1-1, with D hard to call. V gave up 1 base and J gave up 6 bases, with 10 bases separating them. The CDR3 consists of 13 residues. Germline V gene sequence: CDR1 SGHRS, CDR2 YFSETQ. CDR3 region: CASSLFRGAEAFF. CDR3 in DNA: TGCGCCAGCAGCTTGTTCAGAGGCGCTGAAGCTTTCTTT.

The chain joins TRBV5-1 to TRBJ1-5; weak D call: TRBD1 (5 bases). Germline V gene data show CDR1 as SGHRS and CDR2 as YFSETQ. V was cut by 0 bases and J by 5 bases, with 12 bases left in between. The CDR3 contains 15 residues. The CDR3 DNA reads TGCGCCAGCAGCTTGGAAGGGGCGGGATATCAGCCCCAGCATTTT. Translation: CASSLEGAGYQPQHF.

The chain combines TRBV18 with TRBJ2-2; D is possibly TRBD1 (6 bases). The CDR3 consists of 15 residues. Trimming removed 4 bases at V and 0 bases at J, with 9 bases between. Germline values: CDR1 KGHSH, CDR2 LQKENI. The CDR3 sequence: CASSQRTANTGELFF. CDR3 nucleotide sequence: TGTGCCAGCTCACAACGGACAGCGAACACCGGGGAGCTGTTTTTT.

This clone appeared once. The J gene is TRBJ2-6, the V gene TRBV28, with 9 positions matching TRBD1. J gave up 4 bases and V 6 bases, and 7 bases lay outside the gene matches. The germline V gene has CDR1 MDHEN and CDR2 SYDVKM. This CDR3 region has 16 residues. CDR3 region: CASRTQGAGGANVLTF. CDR3 DNA: TGTGCCAGCAGGACACAGGGGGCGGGGGGGGCCAACGTCCTGACTTTC.

The rearrangement joins TRBV19 to TRBJ2-7, with D possibly TRBD1 on 6 matching bases. The CDR3 runs 14 residues. Trimming removed 5 bases from V and 0 bases from J, with 11 bases in between. CDR1 is LNHDA and CDR2 is SQIVND in the germline V gene (reference sequence). The CDR3 protein is CASSLRDNSYEQYF. The DNA for the CDR3 is TGTGCCAGTAGTCTCCGGGACAACTCCTACGAGCAGTACTTC.

V usage is TRBV12-5 and J usage is TRBJ2-7, with TRBD2 matching over 12 bases. Trimming took 4 bases from V and 6 from J; bases not matched to a gene: 7. CDR3 length equals 15 residues. Germline values: CDR1 LGHNT, CDR2 FRNRAP. The CDR3 loop reads CASGWTSGAVGEQYF. The CDR3 DNA reads as TGTGCTAGTGGTTGGACTAGCGGGGCAGTTGGCGAGCAGTACTTC.

V usage is TRBV27 and J usage is TRBJ2-7; tentative D call: TRBD1 (5 bases). The V end lost 8 bases, the J end lost 0 bases, and 14 bases lay between the germline ends. Germline V gene sequence: CDR1 MNHEY, CDR2 SMNVEV (reference sequence). CDR3 length: 14 amino acids. The CDR3 DNA follows: TGTGCCAGCTGTAGGGCAGGGAACTCCTACGAGCAGTACTTC. Its protein product is CASCRAGNSYEQYF.

This clone has just a few counts. The chain carries TRBV11-1 and TRBJ1-1; 7 bases are a match to TRBD1. The CDR3 runs 17 residues. The germline gives CDR1 SGHAT, CDR2 FQDESV (reference sequence). Trimming at V came to 3 bases and at J to 0 bases, leaving 10 bases not matched to a gene. In DNA form, the CDR3 reads TGTGCCAGCAGCTTGAGCAAGTGGGACAGATTGAACACTGAAGCTTTCTTT. Residues: CASSLSKWDRLNTEAFF.

This clone was detected a few times. J is TRBJ2-5 and V is TRBV28, with D perhaps TRBD1 (5 bases). The CDR3 is 15 residues long. V lost 6 bases to trimming and J lost 1 base, with 15 bases between them. CDR1 MDHEN and CDR2 SYDVKM come from the germline V gene. The CDR3 DNA reads TGTGCCAGCAGCCATCCCTCAGGGTCCCAAGAGACCCAGTACTTC. This sequence encodes CASSHPSGSQETQYF. The full variable domain, with the rest looked up from reference TRBV28 and TRBJ2-5, is DVKVTQSSRYLVKRTGEKVFLECVQDMDHENMFWYRQDPGLGLRLIYFSYDVKMKEKGDIPEGYSVSREKKERFSLILESASTNQTSMYLCASSHPSGSQETQYFGPGTRLLVL.

This sequence joins TRBV10-3 and TRBJ2-3; 15 positions agree with TRBD2. The CDR3 is made up of 16 amino acids. Germline V gene sequence: CDR1 ENHRY, CDR2 SYGVKD. The V and J ends lost 8 bases and 5 bases, in that order; junction bases with no gene match: 8. The CDR3 sequence: CAIGGTSGGIGDTQYF. For the CDR3, the DNA is TGTGCCATCGGAGGGACTAGCGGGGGGATAGGAGATACGCAGTATTTT.

The chain uses TRBV6-6 and TRBJ2-3, with D possibly being TRBD2 (5 bases). Looked up from germline, CDR1 is MNHNY and CDR2 is SVGAGI (reference sequence). The V end lost 4 bases, the J end lost 8 bases, and 16 bases lay between the germline ends. The CDR3 has 14 residues. CDR3 amino acids: CASSSSGGLATQYF. CDR3 DNA sequence: TGTGCCAGCAGTTCGTCCGGAGGCCTAGCTACGCAGTATTTT.

V usage is TRBV5-1 and J usage is TRBJ2-7; 12 nucleotides agree with TRBD2. This CDR3 contains 15 residues. The germline gives CDR1 SGHRS, CDR2 YFSETQ. V lost 5 bases and J lost 2; bases outside the gene matches: 5. The CDR3, as DNA: TGCGCCAGCAGGAGCTCTAGCGGGGGGGCCTACGAGCAGTACTTC. This codes for CASRSSSGGAYEQYF.

The J gene is TRBJ1-1, the V gene TRBV6-6; possible D gene TRBD1, 6 bases. The length of the CDR3 is 13 residues. CDR1 is MNHNY and CDR2 is SVGAGI in the germline V gene (reference sequence). V was cut by 6 bases and J by 5 bases, with 13 bases left in between. CDR3 amino acids: CASRQTGWTEAFF. The CDR3 DNA reads TGTGCCAGCAGGCAAACAGGGTGGACTGAAGCTTTCTTT.

This chain uses TRBV11-2 with TRBJ1-2; tentatively, D is TRBD1 (5 bases). Trimming removed 5 bases from V and 1 base from J, with 11 bases in between. Per the germline V gene, CDR1 is SGHAT and CDR2 is FQNNGV. CDR3 length equals 14 residues. The CDR3 sequence: CASSPRQSNYGYTF. CDR3 coding DNA: TGTGCCAGCAGCCCCCGACAGAGTAACTATGGCTACACCTTC. Looking up the rest from reference TRBV11-2 and TRBJ1-2 gives the full variable domain: EAGVAQSPRYKIIEKRQSVAFWCNPISGHATLYWYQQILGQGPKLLIQFQNNGVVDDSQLPKDRFSAERLKGVDSTLKIQPAKLEDSAVYLCASSPRQSNYGYTFGSGTRLTVV.

The V gene is TRBV5-4, the J gene TRBJ1-2; 9 bases are a match to TRBD1. Germline CDR1 is SGHNT and CDR2 is YYREEE (reference sequence). The CDR3 length is 15 residues. V was pared by 6 bases and J by 8 bases, with 14 bases of the junction left unmatched. This CDR3 is CASTTIDRGVPGYTF. Written as DNA, the CDR3 is TGTGCCAGCACTACCATTGACAGGGGGGTTCCCGGCTACACCTTC.

The chain uses TRBV28 and TRBJ2-4; D gene uncertain. This CDR3 region has 11 residues. Germline-derived CDR1 and CDR2 are MDHEN and SYDVKM. The V end was cut by 6 bases, the J end by 7 bases, with 7 bases between. Here the CDR3 DNA reads TGTGCCAGCAGCCTCCTTAACATTCAGTACTTC. This codes for CASSLLNIQYF.

Turning to this clone: The sample carries other DNA sequences with the same CDR3. The rearrangement uses TRBV5-4 and TRBJ2-7, with 13 nucleotides matching TRBD2. CDR3 length equals 15 residues. Germline values: CDR1 SGHNT, CDR2 YYREEE (reference sequence). The V gene end was trimmed by 4 bases and the J gene end by 5 bases; junction bases not matched to a gene: 6. This CDR3 is CASSPGLAGVDEQYF. As DNA, the CDR3 is TGTGCCAGCAGCCCCGGACTAGCGGGAGTAGACGAGCAGTACTTC.

The chain links TRBV6-5 to TRBJ1-4; D not resolved. V lost 5 bases to trimming and J lost 7 bases, with 14 bases between them. The germline CDR1 and CDR2 sequences are MNHEY and SVGAGI. The CDR3 extends over 14 amino acids. The CDR3 region is CASSSGQWAEKLFF. CDR3 bases: TGTGCCAGCAGTAGTGGGCAGTGGGCTGAAAAACTGTTTTTT.

The chain has TRBV7-9 and TRBJ2-5; D possibly corresponds to TRBD1 (7 bases). This CDR3 has 14 residues. Trimming removed 3 bases from V and 5 bases from J, with 13 bases in between. In germline, CDR1 is SEHNR, CDR2 FQNEAQ (reference sequence). CDR3: CASSFQGGGETQYF. The DNA of the CDR3 is TGTGCCAGCAGCTTCCAGGGGGGCGGTGAGACCCAGTACTTC.

This chain uses TRBV10-3 with TRBJ2-1; TRBD2 matches 7 bases. The CDR3 sequence is 15 residues long. The ends lost 2 bases at V and 3 bases at J; junction bases unmatched: 4. Germline lookup yields CDR1 ENHRY and CDR2 SYGVKD. The CDR3 region has the DNA TGTGCCATCAGTGAGGTGCGGGGGAGCTACAATGAGCAGTTCTTC. Protein: CAISEVRGSYNEQFF.

The J gene is TRBJ1-3, the V gene TRBV6-6; 10 bases line up with TRBD1. In germline, CDR1 is MNHNY, CDR2 SVGAGI (reference sequence). The CDR3 has 15 amino acids. The junction had 5 bases not matched to a gene; V was cut back by 8 bases and J by 1 base. In nucleotides, the CDR3 is TGTGCCAGCTCCCGGGACAGGGGATCTGGAAACACCATATATTTT. Translation gives CASSRDRGSGNTIYF.

V and J are TRBV30 and TRBJ2-7, with TRBD2 as a possible D gene (5 bases). From germline, CDR1 is GTSNPN and CDR2 SVGIG (reference sequence). Deletions cut 2 bases from V and 5 bases from J, with 19 bases between. There are 15 residues in the CDR3. The CDR3 DNA sequence: TGTGCCTGGAGTCTAGAGAGCGGAGAGGGCCACGAGCAGTACTTC. Its protein product is CAWSLESGEGHEQYF.

This chain connects TRBV5-1 to TRBJ2-5; D might be TRBD1 (5 bases). V was cut by 0 bases and J by 2 bases, with 11 bases left in between. The V gene's germline CDR1 is SGHRS and CDR2 YFSETQ. The CDR3 runs 15 residues. The CDR3 loop is CASSLVIGAQETQYF. CDR3 sequence (DNA): TGCGCCAGCAGCTTGGTCATAGGGGCACAAGAGACCCAGTACTTC.

The chain joins TRBV5-6 to TRBJ2-7; 16 nucleotides align to TRBD2. The CDR3 contains 14 residues. V gave up 4 bases and J gave up 9 bases; unmatched junction bases: 4. Germline-derived CDR1 and CDR2 are SGHDT and YYEEEE. CDR3 sequence: CASSPGTSGRVQYF. The CDR3 nucleotides are TGTGCCAGCAGCCCGGGGACTAGCGGGAGGGTGCAGTACTTC.

Points on this clone: Germline and junction disagree at one end, which may indicate a read error. The chain carries TRBV2 and TRBJ2-7; D uncertain. Germline CDR1 is SNHLY and CDR2 is FYNNEI. The CDR3 is 12 amino acids. CDR3: CASNEQRYEQYF. The CDR3, as DNA: TGTGCCAGCAATGAACAGCGCTACGAGCAGTACTTC.